This TCR beta chain emerged from a study of cytomegalovirus exposure and HLA in healthy donors. Assay used: immunoSEQ multiplex PCR; TCRdb lists only in-frame clones, some missing. Among 55,000 to 65,000 clones listed, roughly 96% were seen once. Overall study results and limits: Within the roughly 120 validation repertoires, first-cohort TCR clusters tended to co-occur, according to a later analysis.

As for this clone: The antigen is not known.

Trimming cost V 3 bases and J 3 bases, with 12 bases left between them. This CDR3 region has 14 residues. Germline V CDR1 and CDR2: MDHEN, SYDVKM. The TCR comes from a young man in good health and CMV-seronegative. Sample: PBMCs. This chain connects TRBV28 to TRBJ2-7; D is unclear. The CDR3 nucleotides are TGTGCCAGCAGTTTTATTGAGGCGCGCTACGAGCAGTACTTC. It codes for CASSFIEARYEQYF.